These 5 T cell receptor beta chains originate from one sample sequenced in a study of cytomegalovirus exposure and HLA in healthy donors. The PCR contained 60 Vbeta and 13 Jbeta primers. Generated by immunoSEQ multiplex PCR, the TCRdb table keeps only in-frame clones and is missing some. This sample yields 200,000 to 250,000 clones, of which approximately 80% are seen a single time; about 1.4% belongs to the top ten. Sequencing was carried out using PBMCs. These TCRs come from a girl between 10 and 17 years old in good health and CMV-seronegative.

The rearrangement uses TRBV28 and TRBJ2-6; D is perhaps TRBD2 (5 bases). CDR3 length equals 14 residues. Germline CDR1 and CDR2: MDHEN and SYDVKM. The V end was cut by 6 bases, the J end by 0 bases, with 6 bases between. The CDR3 loop reads CASRDFSGANVLTF. The CDR3 DNA reads as TGTGCCAGCAGGGACTTCTCTGGGGCCAACGTCCTGACTTTC.

This clone occurred a few times. The J gene is TRBJ1-1, the V gene TRBV2; D may be TRBD1 (5 bases). The germline CDR1 and CDR2 sequences are SNHLY and FYNNEI. The CDR3 loop spans 14 amino acids. The CDR3 DNA follows: TGTGGCATCAAGTTGGGGGAGGTGAACACTGAAGCTTTCTTT. Amino acid sequence: CGIKLGEVNTEAFF.

The chain links TRBV19 to TRBJ2-1, with 9 positions matching TRBD1. The CDR3 is 16 residues long. The germline V gene encodes CDR1 LNHDA and CDR2 SQIVND (reference sequence). The J segment lost 4 bases and the V segment lost 4 bases, leaving 8 bases of the junction unmatched. This chain's CDR3 is CASSTPGQGLYNEQFF. CDR3 nucleotide sequence: TGTGCCAGTAGTACCCCGGGACAGGGATTATACAATGAGCAGTTCTTC.

J is TRBJ1-2 and V is TRBV7-2; 8 positions agree with TRBD1. The V gene end was trimmed by 5 bases and the J gene end by 1 base; junction bases not matched to a gene: 9. Germline loops: CDR1 SGHTA, CDR2 FQGNSA. The CDR3 contains 16 residues. The CDR3 DNA reads TGTGCCAGCAGCAACAGGGGGGGCAGAGATAACTATGGCTACACCTTC. Its translation: CASSNRGGRDNYGYTF.

The chain recombines TRBV6-5 with TRBJ1-2; 8 positions match TRBD1. The V and J ends lost 5 bases and 8 bases, in that order; junction bases with no gene match: 7. The CDR3 is 13 residues long. CDR1 and CDR2 from the germline V gene are MNHEY and SVGAGI. CDR3 amino acids: CASSHGQGSGYTF. CDR3 coding DNA: TGTGCCAGCAGTCATGGACAGGGCTCAGGCTACACCTTC.